Below, 21 T cell receptor beta chains from the same sample are listed, as sequenced in a study of cytomegalovirus exposure and HLA in healthy donors. It was with 60 Vbeta and 13 Jbeta primers that the PCR ran. Produced via immunoSEQ multiplex PCR; TCRdb's table is partial and in-frame only. This sample has around 100,000 clones, with approximately 67% found just once. Sequenced material: PBMCs. These receptors were obtained from a man between 18 and 35 years old in good health and CMV-seropositive.

This chain uses TRBV28 with TRBJ2-1; 15 bases match TRBD2. The V segment lost 6 bases and the J segment 6 bases; nucleotides outside the gene matches: 9. This CDR3 has 17 amino acids. Germline V gives CDR1 MDHEN, CDR2 SYDVKM. The CDR3 DNA follows: TGTGCCAGCAGCCGGGGACTAGCGGGGGGATTTGGCAATGAGCAGTTCTTC. This sequence encodes CASSRGLAGGFGNEQFF.

The chain joins TRBV4-1 to TRBJ1-5; 8 nucleotides agree with TRBD1. V lost 3 bases to trimming and J lost 7 bases; unmatched junction nucleotides: 5. CDR1 is MGHRA and CDR2 is YSYEKL in the germline V gene. This CDR3 is built from 14 residues. The CDR3, as DNA: TGCGCCAGCAGCCACGGACAGGGAGAACAGCCCCAGCATTTT. It codes for CASSHGQGEQPQHF.

In its sample, this clone was seen a few times. This rearrangement joins TRBV7-9 to TRBJ2-3, with no clear D. Trimming removed 3 bases from V and 3 bases from J, with 4 bases in between. Germline V gene data show CDR1 as SEHNR and CDR2 as FQNEAQ (reference sequence). The length of the CDR3 is 12 residues. CDR3 coding DNA: TGTGCCAGCAGCTTCGGGACAGATACGCAGTATTTT. Translation: CASSFGTDTQYF. Drawing the rest from reference TRBV7-9 and TRBJ2-3, the complete variable domain is DTGVSQNPRHKITKRGQNVTFRCDPISEHNRLYWYRQTLGQGPEFLTYFQNEAQLEKSRLLSDRFSAERPKGSFSTLEIQRTEQGDSAMYLCASSFGTDTQYFGPGTRLTVL.

V gene TRBV7-3 combines with J gene TRBJ2-2; tentatively, D is TRBD1 (5 bases). Germline V gene lookup returns CDR1 SGHTA and CDR2 FQGTGA. This CDR3 contains 13 residues. The V end was cut by 3 bases, the J end by 6 bases, with 8 bases between. The DNA for the CDR3 is TGTGCCAGCAGCTTGCAGGGTGCCGGGGAGCTGTTTTTT. Translation gives CASSLQGAGELFF.

The chain is built from TRBV5-3 and TRBJ2-3; D unclear. TRBV5-3 qualifies as an ORF whose function is uncertain. This CDR3 has 12 amino acids. The V end lost 0 bases, the J end lost 3 bases, and 2 bases lay between the germline ends. The CDR3 loop reads CARSLATDTQYF. The CDR3 nucleotides read TGTGCCAGAAGCTTGGCGACAGATACGCAGTATTTT.

The CDR3 spells CASSSELGGWAYNEQFF. CDR3 in DNA: TGTGCCAGCAGCTCCGAACTCGGGGGGTGGGCCTACAATGAGCAGTTCTTC. V gene TRBV11-2 combines with J gene TRBJ2-1; 7 nucleotides align to TRBD2. Germline CDR1 SGHAT, CDR2 FQNNGV. The CDR3 spans 17 residues. The J segment lost 2 bases and the V segment lost 4 bases, leaving 11 bases of the junction unmatched.

V is TRBV28 and J is TRBJ2-4; TRBD1 matches 8 bases. This CDR3 region has 14 residues. The trim removed 5 bases at V and 14 bases at J, leaving 14 bases unmatched. The germline CDR1 and CDR2 sequences are MDHEN and SYDVKM. CDR3 DNA sequence: TGTGCCAGCAGTCCGGACAGGGTAAGGGCGGCGGAGTACTTC. It yields the protein CASSPDRVRAAEYF.

This rearrangement joins TRBV19 to TRBJ1-2; D is uncertain. Deletions cut 8 bases from V and 2 bases from J, with 9 bases between. CDR1 and CDR2 from the germline V gene are LNHDA and SQIVND (reference sequence). The CDR3 length is 12 residues. The CDR3 DNA sequence: TGTGCCAGTGGACTACCAAACTATGGCTACACCTTC. Translation gives CASGLPNYGYTF.

This chain connects TRBV9 to TRBJ2-1; 7 nucleotides align to TRBD1. V dropped 4 bases and J dropped 0; count of bases not matched to a gene: 16. This CDR3 is 19 amino acids long. Germline V gene sequence: CDR1 SGDLS, CDR2 YYNGEE. The CDR3 nucleotides read TGTGCCAGCAGCACAGCCACAGGGGACGGGACGAGCTCCTACAATGAGCAGTTCTTC. Its translation is CASSTATGDGTSSYNEQFF.

The genes are TRBV7-6 and TRBJ1-3; TRBD1 might be the D (5 bases). The CDR3 length is 12 residues. Germline CDR1 is SGHVS and CDR2 is FNYEAQ. V was trimmed by 11 bases and J by 6 bases, leaving 14 bases between them. CDR3 loop: CASRGGENTIYF. The CDR3 nucleotides are TGTGCCTCACGGGGGGGGGAAAACACCATATATTTT.

The chain recombines TRBV6-1 with TRBJ2-7; the match to TRBD2 covers 12 bases. Losses at the gene ends were 0 bases for V and 3 bases for J; bases not matched to a gene: 0. The length of the CDR3 is 15 residues. Germline lookup yields CDR1 MNHNS and CDR2 SASEGT. The chain's CDR3 is CASSEATSGGYEQYF. The DNA for the CDR3 is TGTGCCAGCAGTGAAGCGACTAGCGGGGGCTACGAGCAGTACTTC.

J is TRBJ2-5 and V is TRBV6-5, with TRBD1 matching over 7 bases. There are 15 residues in the CDR3. CDR1 MNHEY and CDR2 SVGAGI come from the germline V gene. The J segment lost 9 bases and the V segment lost 8 bases, leaving 18 bases of the junction unmatched. The CDR3 DNA reads as TGTGCCAGCGCCGTACCCCCGGACTCTACAGGGGCCCAGTACTTC. Translating gives CASAVPPDSTGAQYF.

The rearrangement joins TRBV6-1 to TRBJ1-4, with D possibly being TRBD1 (6 bases). The CDR3 has 11 amino acids. V gave up 5 bases and J gave up 17 bases, with 15 bases separating them. Germline CDR1 and CDR2: MNHNS and SASEGT. CDR3 residues: CASSYGGGAFF. The CDR3 DNA reads TGTGCCAGCAGTTACGGAGGGGGGGCCTTTTTT.

V and J are TRBV27 and TRBJ2-7; 13 nucleotides match TRBD2. V lost 4 bases to trimming and J lost 6 bases; unmatched junction nucleotides: 3. CDR3 length: 14 residues. CDR1 is MNHEY and CDR2 is SMNVEV in the germline V gene (reference sequence). CDR3 bases: TGTGCCAGCAGTTCCCGACTAGCGGGGGGCGAGCAGTACTTC. Translating gives CASSSRLAGGEQYF.

This chain joins TRBV7-9 and TRBJ2-5; 16 nucleotides align to TRBD2. This CDR3 has 17 residues. Germline V gene data show CDR1 as SEHNR and CDR2 as FQNEAQ (reference sequence). The V segment lost 5 bases and the J segment 1 base; nucleotides outside the gene matches: 4. Here the CDR3 DNA reads TGTGCCAGCAGCCCAGGGACTAGCGGGGGGGCCCAAGAGACCCAGTACTTC. Amino acids: CASSPGTSGGAQETQYF.

The chain joins TRBV9 to TRBJ1-2; D unclear. The CDR3 length is 15 residues. In germline, CDR1 is SGDLS, CDR2 YYNGEE. V was trimmed by 3 bases and J by 2 bases, leaving 14 bases between them. As DNA, the CDR3 is TGTGCCAGCAGCGAAGTAACGGGGTCCAACTATGGCTACACCTTC. This sequence encodes CASSEVTGSNYGYTF.

This rearrangement joins TRBV27 to TRBJ1-1, with no clear D. V was cut by 4 bases and J by 4 bases, with 10 bases left in between. CDR1 and CDR2 from the germline V gene are MNHEY and SMNVEV (reference sequence). CDR3 length: 13 residues. CDR3 region: CASSYYMATEAFF. For the CDR3, the DNA is TGTGCCAGCAGTTACTACATGGCCACTGAAGCTTTCTTT.

The chain links TRBV19 to TRBJ2-1; 7 bases agree with TRBD1. J was trimmed by 7 bases and V by 5 bases; bases with no gene match: 14. Germline V CDR1 and CDR2: LNHDA, SQIVND (reference sequence). This CDR3 is built from 16 residues. CDR3: CASSPNRGSPANEQFF. CDR3 DNA: TGTGCCAGTAGTCCCAACAGGGGATCCCCAGCGAATGAGCAGTTCTTC.

Turning to this clone: One end of the junction fails to match germline, which may point to a read error. At the DNA level, this CDR3 is encoded by other sequences in the same sample as well. The V call is TRBV5-4, the J call TRBJ1-1; D is uncertain. CDR1 and CDR2 from the germline V gene are SGHNT and YYREEE (reference sequence). This CDR3 is 14 amino acids long. CDR3 region: CASSLDSMNTEAFF. In DNA, the CDR3 is TGTGCCAGCAGCTTGGACAGTATGAACACTGAAGCTTTTTTT. The variable domain in full, with the rest retrieved from reference TRBV5-4 and TRBJ1-1, is ETGVTQSPTHLIKTRGQQVTLRCSSQSGHNTVSWYQQALGQGPQFIFQYYREEENGRGNFPPRFSGLQFPNYSSELNVNALELDDSALYLCASSLDSMNTEAFFGQGTRLTVV.

V usage is TRBV6-5 and J usage is TRBJ2-7, with D possibly TRBD1 on 6 matching bases. CDR1 and CDR2 (germline): MNHEY, SVGAGI. V gave up 1 base and J gave up 1 base, with 8 bases separating them. CDR3 length equals 14 residues. The CDR3 bases are TGTGCCAGCAGTTACTTGACAGGATCCTACGAGCAGTACTTC. It yields the protein CASSYLTGSYEQYF.

This chain links TRBV7-9 with TRBJ2-5; 7 positions match TRBD1. The CDR3 totals 14 residues. V shed 5 bases and J 4 bases; nucleotides not matched to a gene: 7. CDR1 and CDR2 (germline): SEHNR, FQNEAQ (reference sequence). Here the CDR3 DNA reads TGTGCCAGCAGCCAACAGGGGCCCCCAGAGACCCAGTACTTC. Translation: CASSQQGPPETQYF. Together with reference TRBV7-9 and TRBJ2-5, the CDR3 gives the full variable domain: DTGVSQNPRHKITKRGQNVTFRCDPISEHNRLYWYRQTLGQGPEFLTYFQNEAQLEKSRLLSDRFSAERPKGSFSTLEIQRTEQGDSAMYLCASSQQGPPETQYFGPGTRLLVL.